This T cell receptor beta chain was captured by sequencing in a study of OX40 agonist ivuxolimab in advanced cancers. The table came from immunoSEQ multiplex PCR; TCRdb's copy has only in-frame clones and leaves some out. This sample has 72,000 or so clones, with about four fifths found just once. Per the germline V gene, CDR1 is SGHRS and CDR2 is YFSETQ. V was clipped by 0 bases and J by 5 bases, with 11 bases between them. CDR3 length: 14 amino acids. This material consisted of CD4+ or CD8+ T cells sorted from blood, taken in a trial of the OX40 agonist ivuxolimab. This sequence originates from an adult with an advanced solid tumor such as melanoma, head and neck, liver or kidney cancer. The chain employs TRBV5-1 and TRBJ2-5; D unresolved. CDR3 region: CASSLGPPPETQYF. CDR3 nucleotides: TGCGCCAGCAGCTTGGGACCCCCCCCCGAGACCCAGTACTTC.